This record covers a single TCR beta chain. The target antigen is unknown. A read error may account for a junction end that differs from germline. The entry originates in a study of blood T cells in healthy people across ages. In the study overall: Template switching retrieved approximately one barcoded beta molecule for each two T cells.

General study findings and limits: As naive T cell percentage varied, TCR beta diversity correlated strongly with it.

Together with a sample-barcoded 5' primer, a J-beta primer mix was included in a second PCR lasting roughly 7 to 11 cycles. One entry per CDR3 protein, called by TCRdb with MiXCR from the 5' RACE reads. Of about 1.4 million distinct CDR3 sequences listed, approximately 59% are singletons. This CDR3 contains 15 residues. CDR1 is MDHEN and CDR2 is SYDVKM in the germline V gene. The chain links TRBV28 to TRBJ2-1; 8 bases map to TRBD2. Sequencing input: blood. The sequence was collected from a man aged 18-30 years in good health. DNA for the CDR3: TGTGCCAGCAGGGTAGCGGGGCCAGCCTACAATGGGCAGTTCTTC. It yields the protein CASRVAGPAYNGQFF. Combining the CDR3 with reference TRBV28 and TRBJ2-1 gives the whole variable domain DVKVTQSSRYLVKRTGEKVFLECVQDMDHENMFWYRQDPGLGLRLIYFSYDVKMKEKGDIPEGYSVSREKKERFSLILESASTNQTSMYLCASRVAGPAYNGQFFGPGTRLTVL.